This is a list of T cell receptor beta chains from one sample in a study of blood T cell repertoires in COVID-19. Repertoires were generated with immunoSEQ multiplex PCR, while TCRdb's copy carries only in-frame clones and drops some. The sample has about 120,000 clones, approximately 80% seen once. The sample consisted of peripheral blood. Every receptor here comes from an older man with active or convalescent COVID-19. The CDR3 runs from the conserved cysteine through the conserved F or W. The D gene is left open where the match is weak. Part of the rows lack a size; the others show once, few, many or a class for expanded clones.

>TRBJ1-2|NA|14|TRBV7-2|TRBD1
CASSFGTGSYGYTF
TGTGCCAGCAGCTTTGGGACAGGGAGCTATGGCTACACCTTC
>TRBJ1-5|once|15|TRBV7-2|NA
CASSFRVGEGQPQHF
TGTGCCAGCAGCTTCCGGGTCGGGGAGGGTCAGCCCCAGCATTTT
>TRBJ2-6|NA|18|TRBV3-1/TRBV3-2|NA
CASSQDGPQRSGANVLTF
TGTGCCAGCAGCCAAGATGGCCCTCAGAGGTCTGGGGCCAACGTCCTGACTTTC
>TRBJ1-5|few|15|TRBV5-8|NA
CASSLGQSSIQPQHF
TGTGCCAGCAGCTTGGGACAGTCCAGCATCCAGCCCCAGCATTTT
>TRBJ1-3|NA|16|TRBV6-2/TRBV6-3|NA
CASSYSDGRSGNTIYF
TGTGCCAGCAGTTACTCAGACGGGAGATCTGGAAACACCATATATTTT
>TRBJ2-1|few|14|TRBV28|TRBD2
CASETSTSYNEQFF
TGTGCCAGTGAGACTAGCACATCCTACAATGAGCAGTTCTTC
>TRBJ1-2|NA|16|TRBV4-1|NA
CASSQDREGASYGYTF
TGCGCCAGCAGCCAAGATAGGGAAGGGGCTAGCTATGGCTACACCTTC
>TRBJ2-3|NA|16|TRBV5-6|NA
CASSQGTRGIPDTQYF
TGTGCCAGCAGCCAAGGGACAAGGGGGATCCCAGATACGCAGTATTTT
>TRBJ2-1|NA|16|TRBV4-2|NA
CASDHGGSGQYNEQFF
TGTGCCAGCGATCATGGGGGTAGCGGACAATACAATGAGCAGTTCTTC
>TRBJ2-7|few|19|TRBV4-2|TRBD2
CASSSGTSGTRPPTYEQYF
TGTGCCAGCAGCAGCGGGACTAGCGGGACTCGGCCCCCAACCTACGAGCAGTACTTC